A selection of T cell receptor beta chains follows, all from one sample in a study of T-cell reconstitution after alpha-beta-depleted transplantation in children. TCRdb used MiXCR to reprocess the PCR reads, holding one entry per CDR3 protein. This table holds about 870,000 distinct CDR3 sequences, about 15% found once. The input for sequencing was PBMCs, mostly from graft donor cells, taken 360 days after TCRalphabeta/CD19-depleted stem cell transplant. These receptors came from a male patient younger than 18 who had a stem cell transplant for acute lymphoblastic leukemia, so the T cells may come from the graft donor. Each CDR3 is given without its conserved first and last residue.

>TRBV4-1|TRBJ1-2
ASSQVLSGFDYGYT
>TRBV4-1|TRBJ2-7
ASSQFAVAYEQY
>TRBV20-1|TRBJ1-2
SASDRGHYGYT
>TRBV12-3/TRBV12-4|TRBJ2-1
ASRGGTSGSYNEQF
>TRBV7-9|TRBJ2-5
ASSFATGGSETQY
>TRBV6-1|TRBJ2-2
ASSPWGGVNTGELF
>TRBV20-1|TRBJ2-1
SARDGSTSGSSNEQF
>TRBV20-1|TRBJ2-1
SASRGSSYNEQF
>TRBV7-9|TRBJ2-1
ASSLVQGLANEQF
>TRBV20-1|TRBJ2-3
SATTWSTDTQY
>TRBV12-3/TRBV12-4|TRBJ2-7
ASSWDRGSEQY
>TRBV10-3|TRBJ2-7
AISEPGREGTYEQY
>TRBV20-1|TRBJ1-1
SAWTPRNTEAF
>TRBV18|TRBJ2-2
ASGRDLNTGELF
>TRBV7-8|TRBJ2-1
ASTDPGGPGRWF
>TRBV11-2|TRBJ2-3
ASSPARIASGGTDTQY
>TRBV4-2|TRBJ2-4
ASSLRLAWEVQNIQY
>TRBV29-1|TRBJ1-2
SVEEGGDYGYT
>TRBV7-3|TRBJ2-2
ASSPYENTGELF
>TRBV24-1|TRBJ2-2
ATSGSRNTGELF
>TRBV7-8|TRBJ2-1
ASSGRNNEQF
>TRBV18|TRBJ1-2
ASSPFDSAHYGYT